These 10 T cell receptor beta chains were sequenced from one sample in a study of cytomegalovirus exposure and HLA in healthy donors. The PCR contained 60 Vbeta and 13 Jbeta primers. Produced via immunoSEQ multiplex PCR; TCRdb's table is partial and in-frame only. The sample consists of 150,000 or so clones, around four fifths of them appearing once. The specimen sequenced was PBMCs. Receptors were obtained from a man younger than 35 in good health and CMV-seronegative.

The chain carries TRBV5-1 and TRBJ2-1; 8 nucleotides agree with TRBD2. CDR3 length equals 14 residues. The trim removed 4 bases at V and 2 bases at J, leaving 2 bases unmatched. Looked up from germline, CDR1 is SGHRS and CDR2 is YFSETQ. In nucleotides, the CDR3 is TGCGCCAGCAGCGGGGGACTAGCCTACAATGAGCAGTTCTTC. Translated: CASSGGLAYNEQFF.

The chain has TRBV5-5 and TRBJ1-4; D remains ambiguous. V lost 6 bases, J lost 7 bases, and 10 bases lay in between. Germline-derived CDR1 and CDR2 are SGHKS and YYEKEE (reference sequence). CDR3 length equals 12 residues. CDR3 coding DNA: TGTGCCAGCACATCTGAGGGTGAAAAACTGTTTTTT. It specifies CASTSEGEKLFF.

Regarding this clone: At one boundary the junction diverges from the germline segment, which might be a read error. The chain is built from TRBV5-1 and TRBJ1-4, with 9 bases lining up with TRBD1. The germline gives CDR1 SGHRS, CDR2 YFSETQ. The CDR3 is 11 amino acids. Written as DNA, the CDR3 is TGCGCCAGCAGCGCCACCCGGGACAGGGATTTT. Encoded protein: CASSATRDRDF.

V gene TRBV5-1 combines with J gene TRBJ2-3; the D gene is possibly TRBD1 (6 bases). This CDR3 has 16 residues. Germline values: CDR1 SGHRS, CDR2 YFSETQ. V lost 5 bases and J 0 bases, leaving 16 bases between the germline ends. CDR3 sequence: CASREGVEASTDTQYF. DNA of the CDR3: TGCGCCAGCAGAGAGGGGGTGGAGGCTAGCACAGATACGCAGTATTTT. Looking up the rest from reference TRBV5-1 and TRBJ2-3 gives the full variable domain: KAGVTQTPRYLIKTRGQQVTLSCSPISGHRSVSWYQQTPGQGLQFLFEYFSETQRNKGNFPGRFSGRQFSNSRSEMNVSTLELGDSALYLCASREGVEASTDTQYFGPGTRLTVL.

The chain joins TRBV10-2 to TRBJ1-1, with D perhaps TRBD1 (5 bases). Germline assignment: CDR1 WSHSY and CDR2 SAAADI. The V and J ends lost 7 bases and 8 bases respectively, with 14 bases between them. There are 12 residues in the CDR3. The CDR3 protein is CASISRVSEAFF. In DNA, the CDR3 is TGCGCCAGCATCTCCAGGGTTTCGGAAGCTTTCTTT.

V and J are TRBV28 and TRBJ2-4, with TRBD1 matching 7 bases. V trimming: 2 bases; J trimming: 7 bases; junction bases outside the gene matches: 5. The germline CDR1 and CDR2 sequences are MDHEN and SYDVKM. This CDR3 region has 14 residues. The CDR3 here is CASSLEQGWNIQYF. The CDR3 DNA reads as TGTGCCAGCAGTTTAGAACAGGGGTGGAACATTCAGTACTTC.

The chain combines TRBV6-1 with TRBJ2-7; no clear D. The V gene's germline CDR1 is MNHNS and CDR2 SASEGT. CDR3 length equals 13 residues. The germline V and J ends were trimmed by 8 bases and 2 bases, with 13 bases remaining between them. For the CDR3, the DNA is TGTGCCAGCTCCCGAGACATCCCCTACGAGCAGTACTTC. As protein: CASSRDIPYEQYF.

The gene calls are TRBV28 and TRBJ2-3; 15 positions agree with TRBD2. Germline V gene lookup returns CDR1 MDHEN and CDR2 SYDVKM. The J segment lost 6 bases and the V segment lost 8 bases, leaving 6 bases of the junction unmatched. This CDR3 region has 15 residues. The CDR3 spells CASEGTSGRRDTQYF. In DNA, the CDR3 is TGTGCCAGCGAAGGGACTAGCGGGAGGAGGGATACGCAGTATTTT. The entire variable domain, with the rest obtained from reference TRBV28 and TRBJ2-3, is as follows: DVKVTQSSRYLVKRTGEKVFLECVQDMDHENMFWYRQDPGLGLRLIYFSYDVKMKEKGDIPEGYSVSREKKERFSLILESASTNQTSMYLCASEGTSGRRDTQYFGPGTRLTVL.

The chain combines TRBV5-1 with TRBJ2-3; D is perhaps TRBD1 (6 bases). The length of the CDR3 is 15 residues. The germline gives CDR1 SGHRS, CDR2 YFSETQ. The V end lost 4 bases, the J end lost 3 bases, and 15 bases lay between the germline ends. This chain's CDR3 is CASSPGQGPTDTQYF. The CDR3 DNA sequence: TGCGCCAGCAGCCCTGGGCAGGGGCCGACAGATACGCAGTATTTT.

In its sample, this clone was seen once. This chain joins TRBV10-3 and TRBJ2-7; D might be TRBD2 (6 bases). Germline CDR1 and CDR2: ENHRY and SYGVKD. V lost 0 bases, J lost 3 bases, and 6 bases lay in between. The CDR3 contains 13 residues. Written as DNA, the CDR3 is TGTGCCATCAGTGAGTCCGGGGGCTACGAGCAGTACTTC. Its translation: CAISESGGYEQYF.